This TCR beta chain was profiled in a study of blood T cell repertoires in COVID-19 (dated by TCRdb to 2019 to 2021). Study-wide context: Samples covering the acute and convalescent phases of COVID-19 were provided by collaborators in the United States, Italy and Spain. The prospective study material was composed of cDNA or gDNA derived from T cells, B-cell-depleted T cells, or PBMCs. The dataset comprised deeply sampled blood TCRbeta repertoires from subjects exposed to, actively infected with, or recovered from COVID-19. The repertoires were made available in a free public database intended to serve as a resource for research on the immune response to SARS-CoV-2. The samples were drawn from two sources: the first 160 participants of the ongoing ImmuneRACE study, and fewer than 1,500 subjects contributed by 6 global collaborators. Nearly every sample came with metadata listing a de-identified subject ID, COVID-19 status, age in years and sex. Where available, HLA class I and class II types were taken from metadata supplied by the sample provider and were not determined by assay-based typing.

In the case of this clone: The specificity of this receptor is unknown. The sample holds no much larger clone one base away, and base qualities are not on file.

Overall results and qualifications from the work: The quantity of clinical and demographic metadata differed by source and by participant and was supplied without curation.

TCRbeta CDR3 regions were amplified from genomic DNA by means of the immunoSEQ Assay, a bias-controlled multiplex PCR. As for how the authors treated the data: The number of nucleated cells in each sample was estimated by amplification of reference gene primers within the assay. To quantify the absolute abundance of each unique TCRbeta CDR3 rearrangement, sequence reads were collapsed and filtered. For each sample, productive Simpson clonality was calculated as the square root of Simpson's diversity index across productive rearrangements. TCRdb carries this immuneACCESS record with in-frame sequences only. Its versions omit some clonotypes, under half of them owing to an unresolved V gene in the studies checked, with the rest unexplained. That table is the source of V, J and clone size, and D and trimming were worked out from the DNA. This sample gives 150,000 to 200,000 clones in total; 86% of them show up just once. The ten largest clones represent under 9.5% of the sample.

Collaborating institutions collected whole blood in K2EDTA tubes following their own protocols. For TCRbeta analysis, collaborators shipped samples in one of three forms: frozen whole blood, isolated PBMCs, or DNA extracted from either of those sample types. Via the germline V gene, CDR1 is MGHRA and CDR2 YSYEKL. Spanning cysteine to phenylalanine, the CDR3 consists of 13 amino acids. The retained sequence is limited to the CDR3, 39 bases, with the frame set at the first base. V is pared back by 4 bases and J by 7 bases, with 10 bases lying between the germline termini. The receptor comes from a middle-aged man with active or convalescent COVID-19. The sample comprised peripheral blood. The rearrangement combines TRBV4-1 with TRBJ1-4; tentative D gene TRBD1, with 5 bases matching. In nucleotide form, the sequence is TGCGCCAGCAGCCGTCAGGGAGGTGAAAAACTGTTTTTT. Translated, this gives CASSRQGGEKLFF.